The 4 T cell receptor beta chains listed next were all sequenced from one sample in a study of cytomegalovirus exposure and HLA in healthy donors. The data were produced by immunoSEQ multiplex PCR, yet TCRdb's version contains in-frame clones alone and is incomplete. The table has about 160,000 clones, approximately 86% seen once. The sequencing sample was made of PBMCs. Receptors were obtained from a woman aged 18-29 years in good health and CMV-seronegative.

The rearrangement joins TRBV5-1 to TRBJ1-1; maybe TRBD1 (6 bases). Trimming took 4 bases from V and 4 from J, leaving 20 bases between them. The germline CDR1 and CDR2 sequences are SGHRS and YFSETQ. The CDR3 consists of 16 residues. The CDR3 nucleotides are TGCGCCAGCAGCCCCAAGTCGTCACAGGGTCCCACTGAAGCTTTCTTT. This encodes CASSPKSSQGPTEAFF.

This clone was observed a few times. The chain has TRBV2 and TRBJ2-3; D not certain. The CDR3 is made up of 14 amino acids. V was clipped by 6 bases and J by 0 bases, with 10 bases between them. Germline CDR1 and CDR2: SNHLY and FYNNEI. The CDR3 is CASRNAQSTDTQYF. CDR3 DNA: TGTGCCAGCAGGAACGCGCAAAGCACAGATACGCAGTATTTT.

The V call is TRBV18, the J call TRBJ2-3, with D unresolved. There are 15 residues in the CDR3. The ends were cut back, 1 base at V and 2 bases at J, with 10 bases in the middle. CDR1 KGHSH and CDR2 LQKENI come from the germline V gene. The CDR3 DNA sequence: TGTGCCAGCTCACCACTGTCTCAGTCCACAGATACGCAGTATTTT. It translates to CASSPLSQSTDTQYF. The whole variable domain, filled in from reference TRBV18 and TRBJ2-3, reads NAGVMQNPRHLVRRRGQEARLRCSPMKGHSHVYWYRQLPEEGLKFMVYLQKENIIDESGMPKERFSAEFPKEGPSILRIQQVVRGDSAAYFCASSPLSQSTDTQYFGPGTRLTVL.

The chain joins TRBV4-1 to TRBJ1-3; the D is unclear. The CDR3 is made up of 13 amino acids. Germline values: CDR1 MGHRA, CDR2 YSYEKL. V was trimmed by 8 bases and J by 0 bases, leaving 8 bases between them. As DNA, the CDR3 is TGCGCCAGCGGGCTTTCCTCTGGAAACACCATATATTTT. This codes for CASGLSSGNTIYF.